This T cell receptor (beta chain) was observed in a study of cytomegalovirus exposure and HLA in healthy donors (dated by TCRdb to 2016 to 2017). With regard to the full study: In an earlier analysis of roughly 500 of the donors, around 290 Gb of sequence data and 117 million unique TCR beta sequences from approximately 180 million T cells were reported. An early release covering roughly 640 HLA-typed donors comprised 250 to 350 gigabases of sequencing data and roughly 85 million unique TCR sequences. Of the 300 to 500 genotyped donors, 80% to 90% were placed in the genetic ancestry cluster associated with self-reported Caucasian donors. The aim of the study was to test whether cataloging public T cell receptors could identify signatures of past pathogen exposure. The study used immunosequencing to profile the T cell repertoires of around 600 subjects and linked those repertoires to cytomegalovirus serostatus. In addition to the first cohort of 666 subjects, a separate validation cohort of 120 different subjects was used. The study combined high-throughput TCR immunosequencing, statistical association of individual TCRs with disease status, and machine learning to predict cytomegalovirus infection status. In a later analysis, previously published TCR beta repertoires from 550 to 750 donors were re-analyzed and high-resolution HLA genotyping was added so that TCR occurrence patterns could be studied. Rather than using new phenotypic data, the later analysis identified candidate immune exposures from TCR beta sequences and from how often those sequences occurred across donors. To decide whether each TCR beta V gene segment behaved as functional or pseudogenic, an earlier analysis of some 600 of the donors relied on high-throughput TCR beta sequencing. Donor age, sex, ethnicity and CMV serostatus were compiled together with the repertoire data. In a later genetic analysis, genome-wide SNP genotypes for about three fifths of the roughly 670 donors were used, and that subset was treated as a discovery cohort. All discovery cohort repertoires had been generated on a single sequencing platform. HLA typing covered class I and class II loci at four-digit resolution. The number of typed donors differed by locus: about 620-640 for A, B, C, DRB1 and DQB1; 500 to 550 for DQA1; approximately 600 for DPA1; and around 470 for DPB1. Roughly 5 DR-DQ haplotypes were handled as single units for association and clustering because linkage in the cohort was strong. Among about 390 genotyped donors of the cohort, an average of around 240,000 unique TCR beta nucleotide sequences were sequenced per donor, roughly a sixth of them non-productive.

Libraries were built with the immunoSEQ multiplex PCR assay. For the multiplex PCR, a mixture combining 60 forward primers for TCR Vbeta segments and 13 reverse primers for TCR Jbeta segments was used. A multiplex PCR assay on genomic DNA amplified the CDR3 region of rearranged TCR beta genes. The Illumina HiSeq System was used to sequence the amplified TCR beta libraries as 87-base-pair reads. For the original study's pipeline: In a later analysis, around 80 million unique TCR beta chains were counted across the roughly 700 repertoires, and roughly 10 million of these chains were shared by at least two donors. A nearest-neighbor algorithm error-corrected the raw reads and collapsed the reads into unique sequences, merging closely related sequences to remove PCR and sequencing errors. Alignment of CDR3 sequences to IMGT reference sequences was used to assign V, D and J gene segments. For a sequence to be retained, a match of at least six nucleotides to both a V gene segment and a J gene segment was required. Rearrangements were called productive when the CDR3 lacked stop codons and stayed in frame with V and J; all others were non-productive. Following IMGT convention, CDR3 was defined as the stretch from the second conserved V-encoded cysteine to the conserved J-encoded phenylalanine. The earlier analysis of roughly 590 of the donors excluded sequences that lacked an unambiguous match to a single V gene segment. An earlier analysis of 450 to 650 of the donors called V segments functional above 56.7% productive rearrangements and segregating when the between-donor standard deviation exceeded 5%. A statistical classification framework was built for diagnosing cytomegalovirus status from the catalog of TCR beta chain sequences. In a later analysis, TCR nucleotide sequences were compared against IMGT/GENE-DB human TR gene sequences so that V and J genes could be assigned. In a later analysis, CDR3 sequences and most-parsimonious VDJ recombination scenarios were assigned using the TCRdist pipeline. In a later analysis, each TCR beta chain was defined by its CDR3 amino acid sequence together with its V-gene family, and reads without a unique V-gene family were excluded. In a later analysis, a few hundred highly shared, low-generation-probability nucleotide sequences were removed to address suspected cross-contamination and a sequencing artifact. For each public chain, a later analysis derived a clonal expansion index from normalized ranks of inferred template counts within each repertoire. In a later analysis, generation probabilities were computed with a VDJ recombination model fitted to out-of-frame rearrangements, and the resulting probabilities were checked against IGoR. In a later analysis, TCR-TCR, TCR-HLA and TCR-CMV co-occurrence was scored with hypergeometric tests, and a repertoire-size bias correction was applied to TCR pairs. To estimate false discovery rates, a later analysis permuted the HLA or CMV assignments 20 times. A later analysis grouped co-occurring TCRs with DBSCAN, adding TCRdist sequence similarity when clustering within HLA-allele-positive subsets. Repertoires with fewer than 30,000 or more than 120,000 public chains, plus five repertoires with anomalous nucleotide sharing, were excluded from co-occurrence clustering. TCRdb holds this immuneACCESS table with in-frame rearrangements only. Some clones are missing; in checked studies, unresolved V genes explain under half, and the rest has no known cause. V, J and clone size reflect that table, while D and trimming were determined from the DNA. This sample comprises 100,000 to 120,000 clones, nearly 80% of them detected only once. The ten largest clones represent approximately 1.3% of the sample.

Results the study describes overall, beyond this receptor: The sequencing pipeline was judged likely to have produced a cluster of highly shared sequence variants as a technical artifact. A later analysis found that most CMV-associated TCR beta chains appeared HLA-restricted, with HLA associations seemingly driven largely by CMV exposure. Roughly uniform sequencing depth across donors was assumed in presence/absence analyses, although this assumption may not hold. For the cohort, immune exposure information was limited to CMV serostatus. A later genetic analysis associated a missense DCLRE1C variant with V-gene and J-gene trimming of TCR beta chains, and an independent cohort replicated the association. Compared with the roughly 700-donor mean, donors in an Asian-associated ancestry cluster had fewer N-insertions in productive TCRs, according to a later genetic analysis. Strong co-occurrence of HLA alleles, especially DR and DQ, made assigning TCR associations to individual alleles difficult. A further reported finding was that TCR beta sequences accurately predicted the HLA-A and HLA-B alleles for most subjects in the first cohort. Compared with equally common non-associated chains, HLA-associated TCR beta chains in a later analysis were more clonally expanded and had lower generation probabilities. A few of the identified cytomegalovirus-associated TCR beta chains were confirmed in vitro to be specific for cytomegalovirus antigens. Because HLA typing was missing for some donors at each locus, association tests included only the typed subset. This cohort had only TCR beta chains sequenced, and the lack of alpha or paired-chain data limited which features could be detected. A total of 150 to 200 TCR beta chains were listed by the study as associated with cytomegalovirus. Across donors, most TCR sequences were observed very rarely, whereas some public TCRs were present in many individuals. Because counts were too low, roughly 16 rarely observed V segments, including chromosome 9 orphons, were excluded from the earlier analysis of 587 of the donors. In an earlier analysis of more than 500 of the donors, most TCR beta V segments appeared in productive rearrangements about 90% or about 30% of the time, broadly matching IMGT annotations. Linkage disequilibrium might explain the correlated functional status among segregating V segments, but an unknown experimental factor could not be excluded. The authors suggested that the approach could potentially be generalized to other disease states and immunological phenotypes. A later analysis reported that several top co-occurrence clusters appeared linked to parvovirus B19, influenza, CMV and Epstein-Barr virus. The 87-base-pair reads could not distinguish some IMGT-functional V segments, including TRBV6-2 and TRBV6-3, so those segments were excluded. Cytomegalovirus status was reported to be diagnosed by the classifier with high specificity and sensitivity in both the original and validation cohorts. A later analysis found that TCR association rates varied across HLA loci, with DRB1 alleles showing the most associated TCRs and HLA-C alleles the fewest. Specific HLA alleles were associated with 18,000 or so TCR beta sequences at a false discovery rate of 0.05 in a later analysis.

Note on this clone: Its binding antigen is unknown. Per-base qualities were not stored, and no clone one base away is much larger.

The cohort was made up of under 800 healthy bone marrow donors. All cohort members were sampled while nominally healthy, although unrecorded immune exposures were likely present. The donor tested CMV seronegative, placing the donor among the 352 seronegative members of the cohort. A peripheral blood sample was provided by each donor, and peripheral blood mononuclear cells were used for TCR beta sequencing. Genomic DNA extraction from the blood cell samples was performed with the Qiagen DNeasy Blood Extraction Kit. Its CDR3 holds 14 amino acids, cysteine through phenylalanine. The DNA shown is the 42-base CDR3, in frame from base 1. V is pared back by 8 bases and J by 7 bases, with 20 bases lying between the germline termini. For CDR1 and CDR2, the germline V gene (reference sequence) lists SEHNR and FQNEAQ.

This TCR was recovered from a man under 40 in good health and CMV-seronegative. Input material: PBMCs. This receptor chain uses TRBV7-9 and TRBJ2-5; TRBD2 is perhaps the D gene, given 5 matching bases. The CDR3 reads CASSRAPSVGTQYF. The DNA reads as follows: TGTGCCAGCTCGCGGGCACCCTCCGTGGGGACCCAGTACTTC.